The source of this TCR beta chain is a study of cytomegalovirus exposure and HLA in healthy donors. Primers included in the PCR were 60 Vbeta and 13 Jbeta primers. The method was immunoSEQ multiplex PCR; TCRdb's version includes in-frame clones alone and lacks a portion of them. The data hold 150,000 to 200,000 clones, with around three quarters observed a single time. CDR1 and CDR2 (germline): MNHNY, SVGAGI (reference sequence). V shed 6 bases and J shed 0 bases, with 9 bases lying between them. The CDR3 is 14 residues long. The V and J genes are TRBV6-6 and TRBJ1-3; the D is unclear. The receptor was derived from a male donor in good health and CMV-seronegative. Sequences were obtained from PBMCs. The CDR3 DNA is TGTGCCAGCAGATCACAGTACTCTGGAAACACCATATATTTT. Its protein product is CASRSQYSGNTIYF.